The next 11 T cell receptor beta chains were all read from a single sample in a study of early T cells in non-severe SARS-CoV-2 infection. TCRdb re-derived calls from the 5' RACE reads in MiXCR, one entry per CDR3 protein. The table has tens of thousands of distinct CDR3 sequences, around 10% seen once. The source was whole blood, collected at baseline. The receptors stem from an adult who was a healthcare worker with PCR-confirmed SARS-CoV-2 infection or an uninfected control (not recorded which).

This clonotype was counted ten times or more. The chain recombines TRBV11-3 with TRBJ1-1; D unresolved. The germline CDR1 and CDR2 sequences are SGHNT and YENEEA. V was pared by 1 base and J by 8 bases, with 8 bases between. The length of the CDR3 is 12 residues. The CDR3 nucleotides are TGTGCCAGCAGCTTAGCCCGCGGGGAAGCTTTCTTT. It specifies CASSLARGEAFF. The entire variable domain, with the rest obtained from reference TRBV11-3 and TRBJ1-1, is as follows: EAGVVQSPRYKIIEKKQPVAFWCNPISGHNTLYWYLQNLGQGPELLIRYENEEAVDDSQLPKDRFSAERLKGVDSTLKIQPAELGDSAVYLCASSLARGEAFFGQGTRLTVV.

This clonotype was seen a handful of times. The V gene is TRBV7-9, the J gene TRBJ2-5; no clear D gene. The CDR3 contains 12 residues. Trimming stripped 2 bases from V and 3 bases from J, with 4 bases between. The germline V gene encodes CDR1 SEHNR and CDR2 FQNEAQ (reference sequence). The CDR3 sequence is CASSLKEETQYF. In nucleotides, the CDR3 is TGTGCCAGCAGCTTAAAGGAAGAGACCCAGTACTTC. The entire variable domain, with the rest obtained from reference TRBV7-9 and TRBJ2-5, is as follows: DTGVSQNPRHKITKRGQNVTFRCDPISEHNRLYWYRQTLGQGPEFLTYFQNEAQLEKSRLLSDRFSAERPKGSFSTLEIQRTEQGDSAMYLCASSLKEETQYFGPGTRLLVL.

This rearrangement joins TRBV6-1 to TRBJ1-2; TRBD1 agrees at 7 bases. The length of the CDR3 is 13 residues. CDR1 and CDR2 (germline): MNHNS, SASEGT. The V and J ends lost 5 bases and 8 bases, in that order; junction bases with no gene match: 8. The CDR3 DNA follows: TGTGCCAGCAGTCCCCTGACAGGGCAGGGCTACACCTTC. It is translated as CASSPLTGQGYTF.

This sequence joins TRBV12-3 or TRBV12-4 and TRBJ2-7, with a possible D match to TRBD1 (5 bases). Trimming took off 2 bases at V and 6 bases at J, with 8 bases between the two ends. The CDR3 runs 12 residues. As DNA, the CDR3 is TGTGCCAGCAGTTTACAGGGCTTCGAGCAGTACTTC. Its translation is CASSLQGFEQYF.

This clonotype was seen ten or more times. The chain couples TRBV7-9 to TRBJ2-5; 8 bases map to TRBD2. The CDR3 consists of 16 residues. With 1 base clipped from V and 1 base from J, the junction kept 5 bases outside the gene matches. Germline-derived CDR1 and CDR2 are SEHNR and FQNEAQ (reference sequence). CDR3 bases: TGTGCCAGCAGCTTAGGGCCAGCGGGGGTCCAAGAGACCCAGTACTTC. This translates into CASSLGPAGVQETQYF.

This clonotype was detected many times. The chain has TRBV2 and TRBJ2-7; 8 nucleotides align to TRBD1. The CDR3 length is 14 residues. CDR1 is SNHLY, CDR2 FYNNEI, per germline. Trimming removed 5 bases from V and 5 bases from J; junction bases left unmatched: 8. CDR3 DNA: TGTGCCAGCAGTCAATCGACAGGGGAGAACGAGCAGTACTTC. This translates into CASSQSTGENEQYF. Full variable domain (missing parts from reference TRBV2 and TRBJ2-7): EPEVTQTPSHQVTQMGQEVILRCVPISNHLYFYWYRQILGQKVEFLVSFYNNEISEKSEIFDDQFSVERPDGSNFTLKIRSTKLEDSAMYFCASSQSTGENEQYFGPGTRLTVT.

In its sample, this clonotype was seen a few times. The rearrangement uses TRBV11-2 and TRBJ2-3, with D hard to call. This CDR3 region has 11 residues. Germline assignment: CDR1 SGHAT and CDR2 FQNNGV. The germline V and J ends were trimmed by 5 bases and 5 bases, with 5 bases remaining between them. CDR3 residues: CASSVLDTQYF. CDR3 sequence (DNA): TGTGCCAGCAGCGTACTAGATACGCAGTATTTT.

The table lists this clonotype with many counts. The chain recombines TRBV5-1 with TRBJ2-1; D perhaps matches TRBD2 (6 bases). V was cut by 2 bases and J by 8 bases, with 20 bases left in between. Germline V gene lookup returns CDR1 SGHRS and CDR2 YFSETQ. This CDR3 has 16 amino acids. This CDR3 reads CASSFAPGLSGDEQFF. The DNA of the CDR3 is TGCGCCAGCAGCTTTGCACCGGGACTCTCCGGAGATGAGCAGTTCTTC.

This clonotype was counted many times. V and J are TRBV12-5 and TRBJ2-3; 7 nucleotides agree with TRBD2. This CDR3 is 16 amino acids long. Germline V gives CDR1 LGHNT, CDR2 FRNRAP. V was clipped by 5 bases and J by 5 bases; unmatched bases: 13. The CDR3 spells CASGTYSSGKVDTQYF. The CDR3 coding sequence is TGTGCTAGTGGTACCTATTCCAGCGGGAAGGTAGATACGCAGTATTTT.

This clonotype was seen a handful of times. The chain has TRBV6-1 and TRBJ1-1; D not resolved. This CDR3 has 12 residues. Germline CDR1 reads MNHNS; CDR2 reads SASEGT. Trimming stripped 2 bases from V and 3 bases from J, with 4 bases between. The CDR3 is CASSEYYTEAFF. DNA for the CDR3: TGTGCCAGCAGTGAATATTACACTGAAGCTTTCTTT.

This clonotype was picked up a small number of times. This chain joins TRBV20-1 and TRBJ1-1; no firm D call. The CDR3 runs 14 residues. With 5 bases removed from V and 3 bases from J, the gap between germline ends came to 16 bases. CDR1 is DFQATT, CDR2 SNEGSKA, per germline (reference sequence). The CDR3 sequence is CSAPPMDSHTEAFF. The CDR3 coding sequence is TGCAGTGCTCCACCTATGGACTCCCACACTGAAGCTTTCTTT.